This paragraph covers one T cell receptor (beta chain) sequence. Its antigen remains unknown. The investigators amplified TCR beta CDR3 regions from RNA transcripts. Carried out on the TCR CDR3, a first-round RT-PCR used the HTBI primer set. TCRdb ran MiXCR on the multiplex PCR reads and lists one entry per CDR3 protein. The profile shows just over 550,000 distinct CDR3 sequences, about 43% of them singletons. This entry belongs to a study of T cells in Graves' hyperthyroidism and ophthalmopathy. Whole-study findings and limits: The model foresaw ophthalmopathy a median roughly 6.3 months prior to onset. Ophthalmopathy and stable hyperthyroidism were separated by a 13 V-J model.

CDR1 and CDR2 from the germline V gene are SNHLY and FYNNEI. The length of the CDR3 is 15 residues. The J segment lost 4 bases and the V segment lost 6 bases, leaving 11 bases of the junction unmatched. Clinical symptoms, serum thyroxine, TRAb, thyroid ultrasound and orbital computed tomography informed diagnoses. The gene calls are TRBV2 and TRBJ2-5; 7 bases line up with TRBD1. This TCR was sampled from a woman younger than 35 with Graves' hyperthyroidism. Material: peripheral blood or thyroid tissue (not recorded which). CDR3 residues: CASSQDGQARETQYF. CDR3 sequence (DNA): TGTGCCAGCAGCCAAGATGGACAGGCCCGAGAGACCCAGTACTTC.